The source of this T cell receptor (beta chain) is a study of T cell clonality in common variable immunodeficiency. Sequenced by immunoSEQ multiplex PCR; TCRdb stores in-frame clones only, minus some. The profile covers around 29,000 clones, none occurring a single time. This clone is termed medium-sized. Sample: peripheral blood mononuclear cells. The TCR originated in a person aged 18 to 75 in good health.

This CDR3 reads CAISVGSSYNEQFF. The part of the CDR3 DNA that was read is TGTGCCATCAGTGTTGGTAGCTCCTACAATGAG. The rearrangement uses TRBV10-3 and TRBJ2-1; D is undetermined. The read gets to within 3 residues of the CDR3 end, and the germline J gene fills in the rest. This CDR3 region has 14 residues. Between the trimmed V and J ends, which lost 4 bases and 0 bases, there was a span of 7 bases. The germline V gene has CDR1 ENHRY and CDR2 SYGVKD.